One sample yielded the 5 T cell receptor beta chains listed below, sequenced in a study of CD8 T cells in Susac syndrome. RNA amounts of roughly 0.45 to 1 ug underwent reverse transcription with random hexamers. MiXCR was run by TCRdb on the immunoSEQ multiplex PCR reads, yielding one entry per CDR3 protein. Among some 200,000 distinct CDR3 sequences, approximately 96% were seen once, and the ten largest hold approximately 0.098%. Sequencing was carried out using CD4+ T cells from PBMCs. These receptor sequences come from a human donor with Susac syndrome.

The CDR3 is CASSEGTSVGSIQYF. The DNA for the CDR3 is TGTGCCAGCAGTGAAGGGACTAGCGTCGGGAGCATTCAGTACTTC. This rearrangement joins TRBV2 to TRBJ2-4; 9 bases are a match to TRBD2. Looked up from germline, CDR1 is SNHLY and CDR2 is FYNNEI. The CDR3 is 15 amino acids. After removal of 1 base from V and 9 bases from J, the junction contained 7 bases not matched to a gene.

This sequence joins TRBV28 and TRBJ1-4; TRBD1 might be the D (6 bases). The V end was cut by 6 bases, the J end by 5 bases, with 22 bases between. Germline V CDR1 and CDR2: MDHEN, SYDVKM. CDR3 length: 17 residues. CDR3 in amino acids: CASRAPTGGGLNEKLFF. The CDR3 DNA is TGTGCCAGCAGAGCCCCTACGGGAGGGGGATTAAATGAAAAACTGTTTTTT.

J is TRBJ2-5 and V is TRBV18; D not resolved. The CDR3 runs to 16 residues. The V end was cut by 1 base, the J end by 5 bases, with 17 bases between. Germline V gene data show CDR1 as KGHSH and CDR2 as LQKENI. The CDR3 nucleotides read TGTGCCAGCTCACCACTTCCTGGGTCTGGGGTCGAGACCCAGTACTTC. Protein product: CASSPLPGSGVETQYF. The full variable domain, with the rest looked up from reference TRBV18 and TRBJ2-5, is NAGVMQNPRHLVRRRGQEARLRCSPMKGHSHVYWYRQLPEEGLKFMVYLQKENIIDESGMPKERFSAEFPKEGPSILRIQQVVRGDSAAYFCASSPLPGSGVETQYFGPGTRLLVL.

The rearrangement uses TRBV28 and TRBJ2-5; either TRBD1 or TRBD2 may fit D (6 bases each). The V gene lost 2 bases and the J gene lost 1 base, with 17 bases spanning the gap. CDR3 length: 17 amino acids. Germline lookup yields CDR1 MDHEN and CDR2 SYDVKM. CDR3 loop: CASSLGASRGLQETQYF. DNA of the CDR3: TGTGCCAGCAGTTTAGGGGCGTCACGGGGGCTCCAAGAGACCCAGTACTTC.

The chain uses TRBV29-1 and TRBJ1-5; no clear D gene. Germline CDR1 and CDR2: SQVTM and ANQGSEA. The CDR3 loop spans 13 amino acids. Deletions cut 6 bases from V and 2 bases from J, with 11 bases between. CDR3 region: CSVLLGGNQPQHF. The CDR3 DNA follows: TGCAGCGTCCTCCTCGGGGGCAATCAGCCCCAGCATTTT.